These 2 T cell receptor beta chains came from one sample sequenced in a study of beta chain features in type 1 diabetes. The whole isolated RNA underwent reverse transcription, so sequencing captured expressed TCRB transcripts. Assay: immunoSEQ multiplex PCR; the TCRdb copy retains only in-frame clones and omits some. This table has 900,000 or so clones, about a sixth appearing once. What was sequenced was naive CD4+ T cells from blood. The receptors shown here come from a woman younger than 35 in good health.

This clone occurred a few times. This sequence joins TRBV20-1 and TRBJ1-2, with D uncertain. The CDR3 extends over 11 amino acids. The V end was cut by 6 bases, the J end by 8 bases, with 13 bases between. Germline V gene lookup returns CDR1 DFQATT and CDR2 SNEGSKA (reference sequence). CDR3 amino acids: CSAGRVGGYTF. The CDR3 DNA sequence: TGCAGTGCGGGTAGGGTTGGGGGCTACACCTTC.

CDR3 DNA sequence: TGCGCCAGCAGCCAAGAGACAACAGGGGGCGCGGGCTACACCTTC. Amino acids: CASSQETTGGAGYTF. The chain combines TRBV4-3 with TRBJ1-2; TRBD1 matches at 9 bases. This CDR3 is 15 amino acids long. Germline CDR1 reads LGHNA; CDR2 reads YSLEER. After removal of 0 bases from V and 8 bases from J, the junction contained 7 bases not matched to a gene.